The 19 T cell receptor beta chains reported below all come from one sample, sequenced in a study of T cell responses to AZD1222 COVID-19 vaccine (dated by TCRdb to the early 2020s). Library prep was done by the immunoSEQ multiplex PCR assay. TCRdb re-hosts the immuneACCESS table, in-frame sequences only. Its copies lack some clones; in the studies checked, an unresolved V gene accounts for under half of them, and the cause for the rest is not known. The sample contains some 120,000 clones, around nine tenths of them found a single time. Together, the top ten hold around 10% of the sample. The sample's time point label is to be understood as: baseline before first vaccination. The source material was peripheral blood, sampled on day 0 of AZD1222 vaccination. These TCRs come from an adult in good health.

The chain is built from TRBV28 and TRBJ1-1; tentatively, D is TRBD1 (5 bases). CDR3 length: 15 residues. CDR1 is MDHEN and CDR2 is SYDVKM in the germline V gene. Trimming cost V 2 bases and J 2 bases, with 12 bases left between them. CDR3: CASSLLQEINTEAFF. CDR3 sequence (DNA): TGTGCCAGCAGTTTACTACAGGAAATTAACACTGAAGCTTTCTTT.

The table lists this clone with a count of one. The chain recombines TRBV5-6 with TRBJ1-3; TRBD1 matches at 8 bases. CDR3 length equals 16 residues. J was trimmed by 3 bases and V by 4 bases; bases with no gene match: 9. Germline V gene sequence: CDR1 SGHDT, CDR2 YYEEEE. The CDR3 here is CASSPGQGGFGNTIYF. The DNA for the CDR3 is TGTGCCAGCAGCCCTGGACAGGGAGGGTTTGGAAACACCATATATTTT.

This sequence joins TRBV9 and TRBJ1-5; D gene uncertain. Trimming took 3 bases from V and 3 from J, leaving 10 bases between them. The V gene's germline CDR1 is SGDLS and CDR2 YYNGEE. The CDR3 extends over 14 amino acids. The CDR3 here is CASSARDYNQPQHF. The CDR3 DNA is TGTGCCAGCAGCGCCCGGGATTACAATCAGCCCCAGCATTTT.

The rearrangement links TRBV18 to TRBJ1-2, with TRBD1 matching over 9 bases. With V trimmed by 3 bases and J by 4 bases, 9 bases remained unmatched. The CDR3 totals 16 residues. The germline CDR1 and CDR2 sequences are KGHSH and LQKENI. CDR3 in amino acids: CASSPYSGQGSYGYTF. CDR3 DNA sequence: TGTGCCAGCTCACCCTATTCGGGACAGGGTTCCTATGGCTACACCTTC.

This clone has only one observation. The CDR3 DNA sequence: TGTGCCAGCACCACGGGACAGACCTCTGGAAACACCATATATTTT. Translating it yields CASTTGQTSGNTIYF. J is TRBJ1-3 and V is TRBV5-6; 7 bases are shared with TRBD1. This CDR3 has 15 residues. Germline V CDR1 and CDR2: SGHDT, YYEEEE. Trimming cost V 6 bases and J 0 bases; bases outside gene matches: 6.

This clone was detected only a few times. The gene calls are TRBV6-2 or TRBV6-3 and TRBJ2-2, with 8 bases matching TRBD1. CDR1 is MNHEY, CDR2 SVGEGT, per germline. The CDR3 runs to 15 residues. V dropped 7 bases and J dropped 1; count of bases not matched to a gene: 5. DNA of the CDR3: TGTGCCAGCACCCCGGACAGGGTGAACACCGGGGAGCTGTTTTTT. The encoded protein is CASTPDRVNTGELFF.

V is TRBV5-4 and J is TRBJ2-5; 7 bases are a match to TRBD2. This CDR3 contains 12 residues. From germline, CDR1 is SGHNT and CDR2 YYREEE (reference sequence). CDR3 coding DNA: TGTGCGGGGGGGGACTCGCAAGAGACCCAGTACTTC. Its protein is CAGGDSQETQYF.

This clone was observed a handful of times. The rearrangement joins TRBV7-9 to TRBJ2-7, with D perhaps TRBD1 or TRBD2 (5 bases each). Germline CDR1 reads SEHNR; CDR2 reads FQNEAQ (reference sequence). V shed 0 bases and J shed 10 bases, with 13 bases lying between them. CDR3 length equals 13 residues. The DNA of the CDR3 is TGTGCCAGCAGCTTAGCGGGGGAAGAATCTCAGTACTTC. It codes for CASSLAGEESQYF.

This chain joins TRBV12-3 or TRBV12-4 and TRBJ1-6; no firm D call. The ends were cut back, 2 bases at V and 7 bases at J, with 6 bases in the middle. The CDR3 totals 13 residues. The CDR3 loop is CASSLLENSPLHF. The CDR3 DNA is TGTGCCAGCAGTTTATTGGAAAATTCACCCCTCCACTTT.

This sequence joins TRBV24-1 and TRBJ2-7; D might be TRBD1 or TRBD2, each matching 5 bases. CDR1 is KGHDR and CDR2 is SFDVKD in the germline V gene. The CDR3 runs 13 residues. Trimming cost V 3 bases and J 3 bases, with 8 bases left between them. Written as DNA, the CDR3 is TGTGCCACCAGTGATGAGGGGAGCTACGAGCAGTACTTC. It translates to CATSDEGSYEQYF.

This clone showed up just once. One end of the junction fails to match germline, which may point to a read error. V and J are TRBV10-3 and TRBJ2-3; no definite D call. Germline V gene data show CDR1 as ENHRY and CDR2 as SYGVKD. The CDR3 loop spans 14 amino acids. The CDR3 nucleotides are TGCGCCATCAGTCCTGACCTGAGCACAGATACGCAGTATTTT. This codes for CAISPDLSTDTQYF.

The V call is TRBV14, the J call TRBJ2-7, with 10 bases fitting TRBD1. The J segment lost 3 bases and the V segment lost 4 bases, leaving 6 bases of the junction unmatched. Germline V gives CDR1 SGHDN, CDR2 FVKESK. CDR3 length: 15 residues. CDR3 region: CASSRDRGLFYEQYF. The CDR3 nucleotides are TGTGCCAGCAGCCGAGACAGGGGGCTTTTCTACGAGCAGTACTTC.

The CDR3 DNA reads TGTGCCAGCGGCCAGGGTTCCTACAATGAGCAGTTCTTC. Its protein is CASGQGSYNEQFF. The chain employs TRBV2 and TRBJ2-1, with a tentative D call TRBD1 (5 bases). This CDR3 comprises 13 residues. Germline CDR1 is SNHLY and CDR2 is FYNNEI. Trimming shortened V by 8 bases and J by 1 base, and 9 bases separated the two germline ends.

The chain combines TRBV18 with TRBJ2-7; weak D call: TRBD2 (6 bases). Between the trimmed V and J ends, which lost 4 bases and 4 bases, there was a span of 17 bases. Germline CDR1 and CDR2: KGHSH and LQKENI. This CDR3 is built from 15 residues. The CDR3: CASSLSRDGTYEQYF. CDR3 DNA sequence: TGTGCCAGCTCACTCTCCCGGGACGGGACTTACGAGCAGTACTTC.

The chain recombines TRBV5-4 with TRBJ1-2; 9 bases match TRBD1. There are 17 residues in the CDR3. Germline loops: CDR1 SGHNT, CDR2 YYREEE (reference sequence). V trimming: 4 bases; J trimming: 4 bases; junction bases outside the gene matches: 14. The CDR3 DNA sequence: TGTGCCAGCAGCCCTCCGGGACAGGGTCTTACAGCCTATGGCTACACCTTC. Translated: CASSPPGQGLTAYGYTF.

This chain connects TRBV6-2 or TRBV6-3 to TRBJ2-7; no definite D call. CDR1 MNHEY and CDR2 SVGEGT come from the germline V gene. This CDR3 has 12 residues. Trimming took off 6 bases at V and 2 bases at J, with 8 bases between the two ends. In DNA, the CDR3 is TGTGCCAGCAGCCGACGGCCCTACGAGCAGTACTTC. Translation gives CASSRRPYEQYF.

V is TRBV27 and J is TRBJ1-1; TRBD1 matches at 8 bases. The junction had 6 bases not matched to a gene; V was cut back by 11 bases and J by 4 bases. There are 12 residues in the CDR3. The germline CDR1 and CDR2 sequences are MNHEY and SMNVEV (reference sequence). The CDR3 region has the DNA TGTGCCGGGGGACAGGCAGGCACTGAAGCTTTCTTT. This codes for CAGGQAGTEAFF.

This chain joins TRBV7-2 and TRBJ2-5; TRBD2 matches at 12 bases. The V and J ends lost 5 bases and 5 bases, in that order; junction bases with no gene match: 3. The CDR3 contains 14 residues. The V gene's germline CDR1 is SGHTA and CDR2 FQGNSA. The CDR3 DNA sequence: TGTGCCAGCAGCCCCGGGACTAGCGGGGAGACCCAGTACTTC. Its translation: CASSPGTSGETQYF.

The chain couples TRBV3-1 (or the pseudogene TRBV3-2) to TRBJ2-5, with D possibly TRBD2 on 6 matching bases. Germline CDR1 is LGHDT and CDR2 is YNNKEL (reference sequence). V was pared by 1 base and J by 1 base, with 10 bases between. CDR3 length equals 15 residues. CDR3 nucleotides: TGTGCCAGCAGCCAAGGGTGGCGGGGCCAAGAGACCCAGTACTTC. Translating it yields CASSQGWRGQETQYF.